A selection of T cell receptor beta chains follows, all from one sample in a study of STAT5B mutations in CD4+ large granular lymphocyte leukemia. The table came from immunoSEQ multiplex PCR; TCRdb's copy has only in-frame clones and leaves some out. This table has tens of thousands of clones, approximately 84% appearing once. Input material: CD4+ T cells from blood buffy coats. The origin of the receptors is a human donor in good health. CDR3s include the opening cysteine and the closing phenylalanine or tryptophan. The D gene is left open where the match is weak. Clone size is given for some rows only: seen once, a few or many times, or a class if the clone is expanded.

TRBJ1-5,14,.,.,TRBV6-6,CASSPEGLNQPQHF,TGTGCCAGCAGTCCCGAGGGGCTAAATCAGCCCCAGCATTTT
TRBJ2-7,11,.,.,TRBV28,CASSSSGKQYF,TGTGCCAGCAGTAGCTCGGGGAAGCAGTACTTC
TRBJ1-2,15,.,.,TRBV11-2,CASSLGGNSNYGYTF,TGTGCCAGCAGCTTAGGAGGGAATTCTAACTATGGCTACACCTTC
TRBJ2-1,16,.,TRBD2,TRBV10-3,CAISEWVGLDGNEQFF,TGTGCCATCAGTGAGTGGGTCGGACTAGATGGCAATGAGCAGTTCTTC
TRBJ1-2,15,.,TRBD1,TRBV18,CASSRQGFSGYGYTF,TGTGCCAGCTCACGACAGGGGTTTTCGGGCTATGGCTACACCTTC
TRBJ2-2,13,once,.,TRBV11-1,CASSLAYTGELFF,TGTGCCAGCAGCTTAGCGTACACCGGGGAGCTGTTTTTT
TRBJ1-4,16,.,.,TRBV6-1,CASSVTGGQLNEKLFF,TGTGCCAGCAGTGTAACGGGTGGACAGCTTAATGAAAAACTGTTTTTT
TRBJ2-5,12,.,.,TRBV30,CAWSVGAETQYF,TGTGCCTGGAGTGTTGGGGCCGAGACCCAGTACTTC
TRBJ2-7,13,.,.,TRBV15,CATSRDPRDEQYF,TGTGCCACCAGCAGAGATCCGAGGGACGAGCAGTACTTC
TRBJ2-5,14,.,TRBD1,TRBV29-1,CSVTGGALSETQYF,TGCAGCGTCACAGGGGGCGCGTTGAGTGAGACCCAGTACTTC
TRBJ2-7,18,.,TRBD2,TRBV7-9,CASSLTPLGAGGPNEQYF,TGTGCCAGCAGCTTAACCCCACTAGGAGCGGGAGGGCCAAACGAGCAGTACTTC
TRBJ1-3,13,.,.,TRBV7-6,CASSTDSGNTIYF,TGTGCCAGCAGCACAGACTCTGGAAACACCATATATTTT
TRBJ1-1,14,.,TRBD1,TRBV28,CASRLRGRSTEAFF,TGTGCCAGCAGGCTCAGGGGGCGTAGCACTGAAGCTTTCTTT
TRBJ2-5,13,.,TRBD1,TRBV11-3,CASSRTGQETQYF,TGTGCCAGCAGCCGGACAGGGCAGGAGACCCAGTACTTC
TRBJ2-4,17,.,TRBD2,TRBV5-4,CASSPGLAGGAKNIQYF,TGTGCCAGCAGCCCGGGACTAGCGGGAGGTGCCAAAAACATTCAGTACTTC
TRBJ2-5,12,.,.,TRBV7-9,CASSLMQETQYF,TGTGCCAGCAGCTTGATGCAAGAGACCCAGTACTTC
TRBJ2-1,16,.,.,TRBV7-6,CASSPDAGDLYNEQFF,TGTGCCAGCAGCCCTGATGCAGGTGACCTCTACAATGAGCAGTTCTTC
TRBJ1-5,13,once,.,TRBV18,CASSQDDNQPQHF,TGTGCCAGCTCGCAGGATGACAATCAGCCCCAGCATTTT
TRBJ1-6,15,few,.,TRBV6-1,CASSEQTNYNSPLHF,TGTGCCAGCAGTGAACAAACAAACTATAATTCACCCCTCCACTTT
TRBJ2-1,14,.,TRBD2,TRBV5-1,CASSSGGFGNEQFF,TGCGCCAGCAGCTCGGGGGGGTTCGGGAATGAGCAGTTCTTC
TRBJ1-4,15,.,.,TRBV21-1,CASSPSCATNEKLFF,TGTGCCAGCAGCCCCTCGTGTGCAACTAATGAAAAACTGTTTTTT
TRBJ1-6,14,.,.,TRBV7-9,CASSFFPDNSPLHF,TGTGCCAGCAGCTTTTTCCCAGACAATTCACCCCTCCACTTT
TRBJ2-3,18,.,TRBD2,TRBV9,CASSVGLAGRSSTDTQYF,TGTGCCAGCAGCGTTGGACTAGCGGGGAGATCTAGCACAGATACGCAGTATTTT
TRBJ1-2,14,.,.,TRBV4-1,CASSVPNANYGYTF,TGCGCCAGCAGTGTCCCAAACGCCAACTATGGCTACACCTTC
TRBJ2-5,14,once,.,TRBV5-5,CASSAAGQRQTQYF,TGTGCCAGCAGCGCGGCGGGACAGAGACAGACCCAGTACTTC
TRBJ2-2,18,.,.,TRBV11-3,CASSKAGYMSRGTGELFF,TGTGCCAGCAGCAAAGCGGGATATATGTCTAGGGGGACCGGGGAGCTGTTTTTT